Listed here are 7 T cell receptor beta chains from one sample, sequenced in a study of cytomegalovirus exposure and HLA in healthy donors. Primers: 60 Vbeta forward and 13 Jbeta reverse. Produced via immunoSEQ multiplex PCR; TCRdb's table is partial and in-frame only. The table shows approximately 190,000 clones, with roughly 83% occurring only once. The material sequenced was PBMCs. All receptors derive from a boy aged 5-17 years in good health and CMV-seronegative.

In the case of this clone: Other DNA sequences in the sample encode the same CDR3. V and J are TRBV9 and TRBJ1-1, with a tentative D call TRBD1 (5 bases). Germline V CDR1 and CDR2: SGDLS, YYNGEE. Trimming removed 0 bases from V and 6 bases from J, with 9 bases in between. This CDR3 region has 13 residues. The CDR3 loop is CASSVVGGAEAFF. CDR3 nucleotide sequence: TGTGCCAGCAGCGTAGTCGGGGGGGCTGAAGCTTTCTTT.

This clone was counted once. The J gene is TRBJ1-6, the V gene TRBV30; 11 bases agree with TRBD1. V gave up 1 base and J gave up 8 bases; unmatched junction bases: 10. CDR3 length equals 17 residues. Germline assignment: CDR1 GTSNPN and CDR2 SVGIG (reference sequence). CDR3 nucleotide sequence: TGTGCCTGGAGTGATCCACGGGACAGGGGGGATGATTCACCCCTCCACTTT. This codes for CAWSDPRDRGDDSPLHF.

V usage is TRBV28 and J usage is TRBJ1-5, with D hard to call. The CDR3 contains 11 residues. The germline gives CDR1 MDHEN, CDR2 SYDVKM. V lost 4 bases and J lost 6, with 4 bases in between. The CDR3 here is CASSSRQPQHF. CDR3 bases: TGTGCCAGCAGTTCCCGTCAGCCCCAGCATTTT. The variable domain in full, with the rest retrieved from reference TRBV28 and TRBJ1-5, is DVKVTQSSRYLVKRTGEKVFLECVQDMDHENMFWYRQDPGLGLRLIYFSYDVKMKEKGDIPEGYSVSREKKERFSLILESASTNQTSMYLCASSSRQPQHFGDGTRLSIL.

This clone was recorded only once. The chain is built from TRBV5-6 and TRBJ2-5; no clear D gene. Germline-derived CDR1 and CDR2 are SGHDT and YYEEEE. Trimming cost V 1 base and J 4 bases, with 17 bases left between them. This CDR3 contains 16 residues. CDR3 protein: CASSLSVLRRGETQYF. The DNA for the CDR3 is TGTGCCAGCAGCTTGTCAGTATTGCGGCGTGGAGAGACCCAGTACTTC.

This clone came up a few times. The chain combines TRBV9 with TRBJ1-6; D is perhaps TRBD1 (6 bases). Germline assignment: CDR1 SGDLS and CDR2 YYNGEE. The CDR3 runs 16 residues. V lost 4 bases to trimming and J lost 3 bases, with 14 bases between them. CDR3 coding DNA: TGTGCCAGCAGCTACCGACAGGCTAACTATAATTCACCCCTCCACTTT. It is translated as CASSYRQANYNSPLHF.

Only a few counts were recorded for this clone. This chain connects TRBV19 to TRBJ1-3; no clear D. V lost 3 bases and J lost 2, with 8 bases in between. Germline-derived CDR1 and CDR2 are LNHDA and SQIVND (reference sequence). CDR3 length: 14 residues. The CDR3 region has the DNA TGTGCCAGTAGTATGGGAGGGACTGGAAACACCATATATTTT. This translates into CASSMGGTGNTIYF. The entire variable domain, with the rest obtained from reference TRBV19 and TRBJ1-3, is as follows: DGGITQSPKYLFRKEGQNVTLSCEQNLNHDAMYWYRQDPGQGLRLIYYSQIVNDFQKGDIAEGYSVSREKKESFPLTVTSAQKNPTAFYLCASSMGGTGNTIYFGEGSWLTVV.

The CDR3 coding sequence is TGCAGCGTTGAGTCCGGGACAGGGTCTGGCTACACCTTC. Its protein product is CSVESGTGSGYTF. The chain is built from TRBV29-1 and TRBJ1-2; 9 bases match TRBD1. The CDR3 is 13 residues long. The V segment lost 3 bases and the J segment 7 bases; nucleotides outside the gene matches: 6. CDR1 SQVTM and CDR2 ANQGSEA come from the germline V gene.